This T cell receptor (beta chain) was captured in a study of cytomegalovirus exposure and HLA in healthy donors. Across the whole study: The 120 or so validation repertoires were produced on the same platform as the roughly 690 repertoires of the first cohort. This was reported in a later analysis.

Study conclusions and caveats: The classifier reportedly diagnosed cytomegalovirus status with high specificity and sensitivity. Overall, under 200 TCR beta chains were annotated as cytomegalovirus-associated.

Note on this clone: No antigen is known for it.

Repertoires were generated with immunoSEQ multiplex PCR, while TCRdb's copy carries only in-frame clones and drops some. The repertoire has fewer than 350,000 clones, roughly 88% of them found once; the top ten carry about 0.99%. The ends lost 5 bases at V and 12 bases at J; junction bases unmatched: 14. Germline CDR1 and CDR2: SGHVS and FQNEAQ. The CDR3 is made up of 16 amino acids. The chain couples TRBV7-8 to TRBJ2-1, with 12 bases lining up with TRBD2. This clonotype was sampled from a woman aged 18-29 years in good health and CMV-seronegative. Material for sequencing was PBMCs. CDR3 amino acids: CASSPRLAGGQPGQFF. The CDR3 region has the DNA TGTGCCAGCAGCCCTCGGCTAGCGGGAGGGCAACCCGGGCAGTTCTTC.